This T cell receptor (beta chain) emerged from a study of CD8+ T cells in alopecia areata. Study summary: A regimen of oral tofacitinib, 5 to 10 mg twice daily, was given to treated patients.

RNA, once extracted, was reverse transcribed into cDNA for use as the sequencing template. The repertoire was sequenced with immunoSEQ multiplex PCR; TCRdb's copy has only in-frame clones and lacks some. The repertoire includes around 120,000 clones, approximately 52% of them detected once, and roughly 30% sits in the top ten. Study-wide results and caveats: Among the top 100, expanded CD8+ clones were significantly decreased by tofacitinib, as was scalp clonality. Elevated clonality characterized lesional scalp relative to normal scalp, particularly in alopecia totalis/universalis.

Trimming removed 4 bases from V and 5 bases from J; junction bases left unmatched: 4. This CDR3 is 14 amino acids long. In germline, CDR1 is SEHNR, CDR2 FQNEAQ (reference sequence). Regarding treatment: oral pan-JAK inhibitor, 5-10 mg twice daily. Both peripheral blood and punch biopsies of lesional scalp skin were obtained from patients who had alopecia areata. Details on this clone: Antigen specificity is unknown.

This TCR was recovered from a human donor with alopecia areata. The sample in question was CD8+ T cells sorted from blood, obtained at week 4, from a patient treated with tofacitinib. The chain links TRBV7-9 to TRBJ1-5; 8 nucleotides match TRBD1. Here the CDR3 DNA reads TGTGCCAGCAGCTCCACAGGGGGGGATCAGCCCCAGCATTTT. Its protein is CASSSTGGDQPQHF.